The 10 T cell receptor beta chains presented below share a single source sample, sequenced in a study of cytomegalovirus exposure and HLA in healthy donors. The PCR was carried out with 60 Vbeta primers and 13 Jbeta primers. Assay: immunoSEQ multiplex PCR; the TCRdb copy retains only in-frame clones and omits some. The profile shows about 98,000 clones, around 70% of them singletons. The sequenced material came from PBMCs. Receptor source: a man between 45 and 60 years old in good health and CMV-seronegative.

The chain has TRBV6-6 and TRBJ2-7; TRBD2 might be the D (5 bases). CDR3 length: 13 residues. CDR1 and CDR2 from the germline V gene are MNHNY and SVGAGI (reference sequence). V lost 7 bases and J lost 4, with 14 bases in between. The CDR3 region is CASNNPGIYEQYF. CDR3 coding DNA: TGTGCCAGCAATAACCCGGGAATTTACGAGCAGTACTTC.

The chain has TRBV28 and TRBJ2-7; 7 bases match TRBD1. The germline CDR1 and CDR2 sequences are MDHEN and SYDVKM. Trimming at V came to 7 bases and at J to 5 bases, leaving 14 bases not matched to a gene. The CDR3 consists of 15 residues. The CDR3 sequence: CASTVRGRGTHEQYF. The CDR3 DNA reads TGTGCCAGCACCGTTAGGGGCAGGGGGACCCACGAGCAGTACTTC.

The chain couples TRBV6-1 to TRBJ2-2, with 8 bases lining up with TRBD2. Germline V gene sequence: CDR1 MNHNS, CDR2 SASEGT. V shed 7 bases and J 2 bases; nucleotides not matched to a gene: 6. The CDR3 has 15 amino acids. The DNA for the CDR3 is TGTGCCAGCATCGTAGCGGGAATTAACACCGGGGAGCTGTTTTTT. It encodes CASIVAGINTGELFF.

This chain uses TRBV7-2 with TRBJ1-2, with TRBD1 matching 8 bases. Per the germline V gene, CDR1 is SGHTA and CDR2 is FQGNSA. Trimming at V came to 5 bases and at J to 3 bases, leaving 8 bases not matched to a gene. The CDR3 runs 15 residues. This CDR3 reads CASSTTGGSHYGYTF. The CDR3 DNA reads as TGTGCCAGCAGCACCACAGGGGGATCTCACTATGGCTACACCTTC.

This clone was observed a handful of times. The V and J genes are TRBV15 and TRBJ2-2, with D tentatively TRBD1 (6 bases). The CDR3 length is 19 residues. V was clipped by 1 base and J by 1 base, with 19 bases between them. Germline CDR1 is LNHNV and CDR2 is YYDKDF (reference sequence). The CDR3 spells CATSRGSRTAWGNTGELFF. CDR3 coding DNA: TGTGCCACCAGCAGAGGGAGTCGGACAGCTTGGGGGAACACCGGGGAGCTGTTTTTT.

V and J are TRBV2 and TRBJ1-2, with 10 bases fitting TRBD1. Germline V CDR1 and CDR2: SNHLY, FYNNEI. V shed 8 bases, J shed 7 bases, and the junction held 4 bases outside the gene matches. The CDR3 spans 12 residues. The CDR3 DNA sequence: TGTGCCAGCCGACAGGGGGCGACTGGCTACACCTTC. Protein: CASRQGATGYTF.

The chain is built from TRBV29-1 and TRBJ1-2; 7 positions match TRBD1. After removal of 0 bases from V and 6 bases from J, the junction contained 13 bases not matched to a gene. Germline CDR1 SQVTM, CDR2 ANQGSEA. This CDR3 region has 16 residues. The CDR3 spells CSVEDEASSTGNGYTF. CDR3 nucleotide sequence: TGCAGCGTTGAAGATGAGGCTTCTTCGACAGGGAATGGCTACACCTTC.

This clone is a singleton in its sample. This chain connects TRBV11-2 to TRBJ2-7, with 9 positions matching TRBD1. The CDR3 has 15 residues. V shed 5 bases and J 1 base; nucleotides not matched to a gene: 6. Germline CDR1 and CDR2: SGHAT and FQNNGV. The chain's CDR3 is CASSHRDRVSYEQYF. The CDR3 coding sequence is TGTGCCAGCAGCCACAGGGACAGGGTATCCTACGAGCAGTACTTC.

CDR3 region: CASSGLAGGQGDTQYF. The CDR3 DNA reads TGCGCCAGCAGTGGTTTGGCGGGGGGGCAAGGAGATACGCAGTATTTT. V and J are TRBV10-1 and TRBJ2-3; 9 bases agree with TRBD2. The V gene end was trimmed by 4 bases and the J gene end by 5 bases; junction bases not matched to a gene: 10. The CDR3 runs 16 residues. Germline loops: CDR1 WNHNN, CDR2 SYGVQD (reference sequence).

The chain has TRBV7-2 and TRBJ2-7; 13 bases align to TRBD2. Per germline, CDR1 SGHTA and CDR2 FQGNSA. The CDR3 runs to 14 residues. Trimming at V came to 5 bases and at J to 4 bases, leaving 2 bases not matched to a gene. The CDR3 DNA sequence: TGTGCCAGCAGCAGGACTAGCGGGGGATACGAGCAGTACTTC. Its protein is CASSRTSGGYEQYF. Complete variable domain (other parts from reference TRBV7-2 and TRBJ2-7): GAGVSQSPSNKVTEKGKDVELRCDPISGHTALYWYRQSLGQGLEFLIYFQGNSAPDKSGLPSDRFSAERTGGSVSTLTIQRTQQEDSAVYLCASSRTSGGYEQYFGPGTRLTVT.